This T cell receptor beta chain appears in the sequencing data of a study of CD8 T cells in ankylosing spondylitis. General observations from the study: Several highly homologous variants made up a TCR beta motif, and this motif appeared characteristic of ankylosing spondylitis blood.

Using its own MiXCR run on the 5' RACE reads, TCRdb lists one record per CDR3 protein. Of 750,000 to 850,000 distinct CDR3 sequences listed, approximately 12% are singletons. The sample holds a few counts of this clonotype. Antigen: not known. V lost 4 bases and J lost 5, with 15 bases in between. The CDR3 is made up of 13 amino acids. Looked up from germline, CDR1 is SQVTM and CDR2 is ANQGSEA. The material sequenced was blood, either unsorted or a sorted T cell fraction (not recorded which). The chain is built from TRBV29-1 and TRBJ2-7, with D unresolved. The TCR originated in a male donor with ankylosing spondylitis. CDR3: CSVAYGQPNEQYF. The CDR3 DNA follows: TGCAGCGTTGCGTATGGCCAGCCGAACGAGCAGTACTTC.